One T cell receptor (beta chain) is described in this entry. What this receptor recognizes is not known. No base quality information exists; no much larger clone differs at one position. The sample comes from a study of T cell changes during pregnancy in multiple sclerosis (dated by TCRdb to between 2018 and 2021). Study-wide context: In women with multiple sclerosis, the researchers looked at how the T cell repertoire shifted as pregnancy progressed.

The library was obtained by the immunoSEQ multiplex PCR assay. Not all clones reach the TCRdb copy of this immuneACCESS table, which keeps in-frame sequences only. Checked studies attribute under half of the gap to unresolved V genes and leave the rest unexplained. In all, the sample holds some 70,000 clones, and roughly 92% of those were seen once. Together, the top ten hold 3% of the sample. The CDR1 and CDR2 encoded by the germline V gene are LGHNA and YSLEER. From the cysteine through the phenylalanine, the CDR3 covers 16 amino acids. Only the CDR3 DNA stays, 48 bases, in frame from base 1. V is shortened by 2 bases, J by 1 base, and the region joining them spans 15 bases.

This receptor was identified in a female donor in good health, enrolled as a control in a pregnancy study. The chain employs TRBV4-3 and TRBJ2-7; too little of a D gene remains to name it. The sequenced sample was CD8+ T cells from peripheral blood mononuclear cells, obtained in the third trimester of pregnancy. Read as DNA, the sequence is TGCGCCAGCAGCCAATCTCGGTCCTATAGATCCTACGAGCAGTACTTC. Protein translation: CASSQSRSYRSYEQYF.